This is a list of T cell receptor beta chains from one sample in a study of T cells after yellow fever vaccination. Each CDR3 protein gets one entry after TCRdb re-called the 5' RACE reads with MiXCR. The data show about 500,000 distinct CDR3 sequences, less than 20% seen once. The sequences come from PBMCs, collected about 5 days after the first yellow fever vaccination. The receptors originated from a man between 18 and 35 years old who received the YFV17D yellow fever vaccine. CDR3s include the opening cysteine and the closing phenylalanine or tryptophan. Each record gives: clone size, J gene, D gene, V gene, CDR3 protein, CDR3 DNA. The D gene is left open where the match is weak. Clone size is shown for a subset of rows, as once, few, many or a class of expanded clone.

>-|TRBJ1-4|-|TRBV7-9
CASSLAISLPDEKLFF
TGTGCCAGCAGCTTAGCGATCAGTCTACCAGACGAAAAACTGTTTTTT
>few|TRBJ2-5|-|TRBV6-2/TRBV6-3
CASAVSSYQETQYF
TGTGCCAGCGCAGTGAGCTCGTACCAAGAGACCCAGTACTTC
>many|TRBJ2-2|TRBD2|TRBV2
CASSDLGLAGGPTGELFF
TGTGCCAGCAGTGACCTCGGACTAGCGGGGGGGCCCACCGGGGAGCTGTTTTTT
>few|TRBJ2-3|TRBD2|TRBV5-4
CASSLVSGGAKDTQYF
TGTGCCAGCAGCTTGGTTAGCGGGGGGGCCAAGGATACGCAGTATTTT
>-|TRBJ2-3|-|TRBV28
CASSPGSLQDTQYF
TGTGCCAGCAGCCCCGGGAGTCTGCAAGATACGCAGTATTTT
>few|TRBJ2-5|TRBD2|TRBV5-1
CASSSSGGPQETQYF
TGCGCCAGCAGCTCTAGCGGGGGACCTCAAGAGACCCAGTACTTC
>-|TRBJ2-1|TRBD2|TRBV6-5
CASSSTTYPSSGGYGEQFF
TGTGCCAGCAGTTCTACCACGTACCCTTCTAGCGGGGGGTACGGAGAGCAGTTCTTC
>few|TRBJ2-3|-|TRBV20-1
CSASPSTDTQYF
TGCAGTGCTAGCCCCAGCACAGATACGCAGTATTTT
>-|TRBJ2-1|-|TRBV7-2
CASSFSGPTEQFF
TGTGCCAGCAGCTTCTCGGGGCCCACTGAGCAGTTCTTC
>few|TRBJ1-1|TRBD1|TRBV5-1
CASSQTGGGTEAFF
TGCGCCAGCAGCCAAACAGGGGGAGGCACTGAAGCTTTCTTT
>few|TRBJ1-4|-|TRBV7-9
CASSNLGGSANEKLFF
TGTGCCAGCAGCAACCTGGGGGGGAGTGCTAATGAAAAACTGTTTTTT
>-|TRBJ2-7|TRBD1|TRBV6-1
CASEDRSSYEQYF
TGTGCCAGCGAGGACAGGAGCTCCTACGAGCAGTACTTC
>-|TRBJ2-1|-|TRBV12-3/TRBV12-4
CASGSNEQFF
TGTGCCAGCGGGAGCAATGAGCAGTTCTTC
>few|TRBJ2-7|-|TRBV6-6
CASSLPQSHEQYF
TGTGCCAGCAGTTTACCTCAGTCCCACGAGCAGTACTTC
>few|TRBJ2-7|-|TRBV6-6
CASSEKIYDEQYF
TGTGCCAGCAGCGAGAAGATCTACGACGAGCAGTACTTC
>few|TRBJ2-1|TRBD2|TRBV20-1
CSARDTSGGYNEQFF
TGCAGTGCTAGAGATACTAGCGGGGGTTACAATGAGCAGTTCTTC
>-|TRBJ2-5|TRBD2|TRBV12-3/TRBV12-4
CASSPDITGGETQYF
TGTGCCAGCAGCCCCGACATAACCGGGGGGGAGACCCAGTACTTC
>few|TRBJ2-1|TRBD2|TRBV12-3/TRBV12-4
CASSSRSSGGVGEQFF
TGTGCCAGCAGTTCCCGATCTAGCGGGGGGGTGGGTGAGCAGTTCTTC
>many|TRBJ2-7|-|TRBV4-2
CASSQDSGAPFGEQYF
TGTGCCAGCAGCCAAGACTCGGGGGCCCCCTTCGGCGAGCAGTACTTC
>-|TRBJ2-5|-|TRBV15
CATSPTPTVQETQYF
TGTGCCACCAGCCCCACACCCACGGTCCAAGAGACCCAGTACTTC